Shown below are 17 T cell receptor beta chains from a single sample sequenced in a study of cytomegalovirus exposure and HLA in healthy donors. The PCR contained 60 Vbeta and 13 Jbeta primers. Profiled with immunoSEQ multiplex PCR; TCRdb holds only in-frame clones, not every one. Here the sample spans some 160,000 clones, over 75% being singletons. Sample: PBMCs. The receptors come from a young woman in good health and CMV-seronegative.

This clone was seen a handful of times. CDR3 bases: TGCGCCAGCAGCCAAGATCCCCGACAGCTTATGACCTATGGCTACACCTTC. As protein: CASSQDPRQLMTYGYTF. The V and J genes are TRBV4-3 and TRBJ1-2; tentatively, D is TRBD1 (5 bases). The germline V gene encodes CDR1 LGHNA and CDR2 YSLEER. The CDR3 is 17 amino acids. The V end lost 0 bases, the J end lost 4 bases, and 18 bases lay between the germline ends.

This chain uses TRBV7-2 with TRBJ2-6, with D uncertain. In germline, CDR1 is SGHTA, CDR2 FQGNSA. Trimming removed 5 bases from V and 0 bases from J, with 11 bases in between. The CDR3 has 16 residues. The CDR3 loop is CASSLRLSSGANVLTF. The CDR3 nucleotides are TGTGCCAGCAGCCTTCGGTTGAGCTCTGGGGCCAACGTCCTGACTTTC.

The chain employs TRBV9 and TRBJ2-1, with D possibly matching TRBD2 (6 bases). CDR1 is SGDLS, CDR2 YYNGEE, per germline. This CDR3 is 17 amino acids long. V gave up 0 bases and J gave up 2 bases, with 15 bases separating them. The CDR3 sequence: CASSVVDSGFTYNEQFF. The CDR3 bases are TGTGCCAGCAGCGTAGTGGATAGCGGTTTTACCTACAATGAGCAGTTCTTC.

This chain links TRBV18 with TRBJ2-7; TRBD1 matches 7 bases. The trim removed 3 bases at V and 4 bases at J, leaving 6 bases unmatched. Germline V gene data show CDR1 as KGHSH and CDR2 as LQKENI. The CDR3 covers 14 residues. Here the CDR3 DNA reads TGTGCCAGCTCACCTGGACAGGACCTATACGAGCAGTACTTC. Its translation: CASSPGQDLYEQYF.

This chain connects TRBV5-1 to TRBJ1-1, with D maybe TRBD1 (5 bases). V was cut by 6 bases and J by 1 base, with 16 bases left in between. The CDR3 length is 15 residues. Germline V gene lookup returns CDR1 SGHRS and CDR2 YFSETQ. Written as DNA, the CDR3 is TGCGCCAGCACGGCCATACAGGTCCCGAACACTGAAGCTTTCTTT. Its translation is CASTAIQVPNTEAFF.

The J gene is TRBJ1-1, the V gene TRBV2; D remains unclear. V was clipped by 1 base and J by 0 bases, with 9 bases between them. Germline values: CDR1 SNHLY, CDR2 FYNNEI. The CDR3 totals 15 residues. Here the CDR3 reads CASSEVVPVNTEAFF. The DNA for the CDR3 is TGTGCCAGCAGTGAAGTTGTGCCAGTGAACACTGAAGCTTTCTTT.

The chain uses TRBV6-5 and TRBJ1-2; 8 bases line up with TRBD1. V was clipped by 6 bases and J by 4 bases; unmatched bases: 10. Germline CDR1 MNHEY, CDR2 SVGAGI. This CDR3 spans 15 amino acids. The DNA of the CDR3 is TGTGCCAGCAGCCGAGTTACACAGGGGGGCTATGGCTACACCTTC. It is translated as CASSRVTQGGYGYTF.

J is TRBJ1-1 and V is TRBV7-9, with D possibly being TRBD1 (5 bases). The CDR3 is 14 amino acids. V was clipped by 3 bases and J by 1 base, with 9 bases between them. Germline V gene data show CDR1 as SEHNR and CDR2 as FQNEAQ (reference sequence). CDR3: CASSFLGGNTEAFF. The CDR3 DNA reads as TGTGCCAGCAGCTTCCTCGGGGGGAACACTGAAGCTTTCTTT. Full variable domain (rest looked up from reference TRBV7-9 and TRBJ1-1): DTGVSQNPRHKITKRGQNVTFRCDPISEHNRLYWYRQTLGQGPEFLTYFQNEAQLEKSRLLSDRFSAERPKGSFSTLEIQRTEQGDSAMYLCASSFLGGNTEAFFGQGTRLTVV.

This rearrangement joins TRBV15 to TRBJ1-5; D is ambiguous. Germline V CDR1 and CDR2: LNHNV, YYDKDF (reference sequence). The CDR3 runs 14 residues. Between the trimmed V and J ends, which lost 1 base and 1 base, there was a span of 5 bases. The CDR3 coding sequence is TGTGCCACCAGCAGAGTGGCAAGCAATCAGCCCCAGCATTTT. Translation gives CATSRVASNQPQHF.

J is TRBJ2-2 and V is TRBV11-3, with D tentatively TRBD1 (5 bases). CDR1 and CDR2 from the germline V gene are SGHNT and YENEEA. The CDR3 totals 14 residues. V lost 0 bases and J 6 bases, leaving 8 bases between the germline ends. The CDR3 loop is CASSLDRVPGELFF. The CDR3 nucleotides read TGTGCCAGCAGCTTAGACAGGGTCCCCGGGGAGCTGTTTTTT.

This chain links TRBV6-1 with TRBJ1-2, with a possible D match to TRBD1 (6 bases). This CDR3 is 15 amino acids long. CDR1 is MNHNS and CDR2 is SASEGT in the germline V gene. The V end was cut by 7 bases, the J end by 0 bases, with 15 bases between. The CDR3 loop reads CASIPRDTSNYGYTF. The DNA of the CDR3 is TGTGCCAGCATCCCCCGGGACACGTCTAACTATGGCTACACCTTC.

In this sample, this clone turned up many times. The chain combines TRBV7-3 with TRBJ2-3; the match to TRBD2 covers 9 bases. This CDR3 region has 18 residues. With 2 bases clipped from V and 2 bases from J, the junction kept 11 bases outside the gene matches. The germline V gene has CDR1 SGHTA and CDR2 FQGTGA. CDR3 coding DNA: TGTGCCAGCAGCTTAGTAATAGCGGGGGCGGAAAACACAGATACGCAGTATTTT. Translated: CASSLVIAGAENTDTQYF.

The CDR3: CASSVGTSGRAGELFF. As DNA, the CDR3 is TGTGCCAGCAGCGTAGGGACTAGCGGGAGGGCCGGGGAGCTGTTTTTT. The chain is built from TRBV9 and TRBJ2-2; 15 bases are a match to TRBD2. J gave up 6 bases and V 0 bases, and 0 bases lay outside the gene matches. This CDR3 has 16 amino acids. Germline values: CDR1 SGDLS, CDR2 YYNGEE.

The rearrangement links TRBV6-5 to TRBJ1-6, with 10 nucleotides matching TRBD1. From germline, CDR1 is MNHEY and CDR2 SVGAGI. The J segment lost 6 bases and the V segment lost 7 bases, leaving 6 bases of the junction unmatched. The CDR3 is 15 residues long. The CDR3 coding sequence is TGTGCCAGCATCCAGACAGGGGGCGGTAATTCACCCCTCCACTTT. It translates to CASIQTGGGNSPLHF.

To note about this clone: Relative to the germline gene, one junction end is altered; a read error may explain this. The J gene is TRBJ1-1, the V gene TRBV7-9; unclear D gene. CDR1 and CDR2 (germline): SEHNR, FQNEAQ (reference sequence). This CDR3 is 15 amino acids long. CDR3 DNA: TGTGCTAGCAGCCCTGGGGAGCTTATGAACACTGAAGCTTTCTTT. Its protein product is CASSPGELMNTEAFF. Drawing the rest from reference TRBV7-9 and TRBJ1-1, the complete variable domain is DTGVSQNPRHKITKRGQNVTFRCDPISEHNRLYWYRQTLGQGPEFLTYFQNEAQLEKSRLLSDRFSAERPKGSFSTLEIQRTEQGDSAMYLCASSPGELMNTEAFFGQGTRLTVV.

In this sample, this clone turned up a few times. The chain carries TRBV6-5 and TRBJ2-7; possibly TRBD2 for D (6 bases). The CDR3 is made up of 15 amino acids. The germline V gene encodes CDR1 MNHEY and CDR2 SVGAGI. Trimming removed 6 bases at V and 0 bases at J, with 15 bases between. The chain's CDR3 is CASRPGLLSSYEQYF. The CDR3, as DNA: TGTGCCAGCAGACCGGGACTCCTGAGCTCCTACGAGCAGTACTTC.

In DNA, the CDR3 is TGTGCCAGCAGCTACAATTCGGGATGGGGAATAGATACGCAGTATTTT. The encoded protein is CASSYNSGWGIDTQYF. The chain uses TRBV27 and TRBJ2-3, with D maybe TRBD2 (5 bases). Deletions cut 6 bases from V and 5 bases from J, with 21 bases between. CDR1 MNHEY and CDR2 SMNVEV come from the germline V gene (reference sequence). This CDR3 spans 16 amino acids.